A selection of T cell receptor beta chains follows, all from one sample in a study of blood T cell repertoires in COVID-19. The repertoire was sequenced with immunoSEQ multiplex PCR; TCRdb's copy has only in-frame clones and lacks some. Of 65,000 to 90,000 clones detected, roughly 87% appear once; the ten largest clones hold less than 3.5%. Material: peripheral blood. The receptors derive from a woman aged 45-65 years with active or convalescent COVID-19. The CDR3 runs from the conserved cysteine through the conserved F or W. The D gene is left open where the match is weak. Part of the rows lack a size; the others show once, few, many or a class for expanded clones.

cdr3_nt cdr3_aa j_call clone_size v_call d_call
TGTGCCAGCAGAAGACAGGGGGCGGATGGCTACACCTTC CASRRQGADGYTF TRBJ1-2 - TRBV6-5 TRBD1
TGTGCCAGCAGCTTTTGGCCGAATCTGGAGCAGGCGGGAGCTTTCTTT CASSFWPNLEQAGAFF TRBJ1-1 - TRBV7-9 -
TGTGCCAGCATCCAGGGGGCTGAAGCTTTCTTT CASIQGAEAFF TRBJ1-1 - TRBV27 TRBD1
TGTGCCGGAGGGGAGATACGGGAGCAGTACTTC CAGGEIREQYF TRBJ2-7 - TRBV30 -
TGTGCCAGCAAAGGGACAGGGACCTATGGCTACACCTTC CASKGTGTYGYTF TRBJ1-2 - TRBV6-5 TRBD1
TGTGCCAGCAGAACGGGACAGGTAGAACAAGAGACCCAGTACTTC CASRTGQVEQETQYF TRBJ2-5 - TRBV7-9 TRBD1
TGTGCCAGCAGTGAATGGATAGCGGGGAGCACAGATACGCAGTATTTT CASSEWIAGSTDTQYF TRBJ2-3 - TRBV2 TRBD2
TGCAGCGTTGAAGGGGGACAGGTCTCCTACAATGAGCAGTTCTTC CSVEGGQVSYNEQFF TRBJ2-1 - TRBV29-1 TRBD1
TGTGCCAGCAGTCATGACCGGGACAGAAAGCAGTTCTTC CASSHDRDRKQFF TRBJ2-1 - TRBV12-3/TRBV12-4 TRBD1
TGTGCCACCAGTGATGCGGGACAGGGGGTTTCCGGCATATATTTT CATSDAGQGVSGIYF TRBJ1-3 - TRBV24-1 TRBD1
TGTGCCAGCAGTCGCGGACAGACGGAAGGGCAGCCCCAGCATTTT CASSRGQTEGQPQHF TRBJ1-5 once TRBV6-5 -
TGTGCCAGCAGCTCCGGGACAGTGAGGACTGAAGCTTTCTTT CASSSGTVRTEAFF TRBJ1-1 once TRBV7-9 TRBD1
TGTGCCAGCAGTTACGGCCCCCTAGGGGGTGAAGCTTTCTTT CASSYGPLGGEAFF TRBJ1-1 - TRBV6-5 -
TGTGCCAGCAGCTTAAGCGGGGGATCCTACGAGCAGTACTTC CASSLSGGSYEQYF TRBJ2-7 few TRBV11-3 TRBD2
TGTGCCAGCAGCGGGACTAGCGCGACCTACGAGCAGTACTTC CASSGTSATYEQYF TRBJ2-7 once TRBV7-2 TRBD2
TGTGCCAGCAGCTCCGGGACTCGGAACACCGGGGAGCTGTTTTTT CASSSGTRNTGELFF TRBJ2-2 - TRBV9 -
TGTGCCAGTAGTATTACAGCAAACACTGAAGCTTTCTTT CASSITANTEAFF TRBJ1-1 - TRBV19 -
TGTGCCAGCAGCTCGCAGGGTGACGGGGAGCTGTTTTTT CASSSQGDGELFF TRBJ2-2 - TRBV7-3 -
TGTGCCAGCAGTTTAACAGGTAACTACAATGAGCAGTTCTTC CASSLTGNYNEQFF TRBJ2-1 - TRBV27 -
TGTGCCAGCAGCACGACAGGGAACAACGAGCAGTACTTC CASSTTGNNEQYF TRBJ2-7 few TRBV12-3/TRBV12-4 TRBD1
TGTGCCAGCAGTGAAGACAGGGCCCTCGGGGAGCTGTTTTTT CASSEDRALGELFF TRBJ2-2 - TRBV6-1 -
TGTGCCAGCAGCGTAGACGCAGGGTCCTACGAGCAGTACTTC CASSVDAGSYEQYF TRBJ2-7 - TRBV9 -
TGTGCCAGCAGCACTCGCCCCCTAGCGGGGGGAAATGAGCAGTTCTTC CASSTRPLAGGNEQFF TRBJ2-1 - TRBV7-2 TRBD2
TGTGCCAGCAGTTACACTTCTTGGAGGGGGGACTATCAGCAGTACTTC CASSYTSWRGDYQQYF TRBJ2-7 - TRBV6-6 -
TGTGCCAGCAGGACCGGGACACACTCTGGGGCCAACGTCCTGACTTTC CASRTGTHSGANVLTF TRBJ2-6 - TRBV2 -
TGTGCCAGCAGCTTAGATGTGGCAGGGCAGGGAAATGAAAAACTGTTTTTT CASSLDVAGQGNEKLFF TRBJ1-4 - TRBV7-9 -
TGTGCCAGCAGCACCGGGACAGGGTCCTACGAGCAGTACTTC CASSTGTGSYEQYF TRBJ2-7 - TRBV3-1/TRBV3-2 TRBD1
TGTGCCAGCAGCCCGACTAGACTACTATCCTACAATGAGCAGTTCTTC CASSPTRLLSYNEQFF TRBJ2-1 - TRBV4-2 -
TGCAGTGCTAGTGACAGGCCAGCCTACGAGCAGTACTTC CSASDRPAYEQYF TRBJ2-7 - TRBV20-1 -
TGTGCCAGCAGCAGCTTCGACGGGACACGGCCCCAGCATTTT CASSSFDGTRPQHF TRBJ1-5 - TRBV7-9 -
TGTGCCAGTAACTCTCGAGGCAACCAAGAGCAGTTCTTC CASNSRGNQEQFF TRBJ2-1 - TRBV19 -
TGTGCCAGCTCACCACCGGGACAGGGTTATAACTATGGCTACACCTTC CASSPPGQGYNYGYTF TRBJ1-2 - TRBV18 TRBD1
TGTGCCAGCAGCTTCCAGCGGGGGGAGGGAGATACGCAGTATTTT CASSFQRGEGDTQYF TRBJ2-3 - TRBV7-9 TRBD2
TGTGCCATCAGTGATATACCGGGACAGGGAGCCAATGAGCAGTTCTTC CAISDIPGQGANEQFF TRBJ2-1 - TRBV10-3 TRBD1
TGTGCCAGCAGCGTTCGACAGGGAAGTAACACCGGGGAGCTGTTTTTT CASSVRQGSNTGELFF TRBJ2-2 - TRBV9 TRBD1
TGCGCCAGCAGCTTGGGATCAGGCTATGGCTACACCTTC CASSLGSGYGYTF TRBJ1-2 - TRBV5-1 -
TGTGCCAGCAGTTTAGTGGTGGGCTATCAGCCCCAGCATTTT CASSLVVGYQPQHF TRBJ1-5 few TRBV27 -
TGTGCCAGCGGACAGGGGGAGAATCAGCCCCAGCATTTT CASGQGENQPQHF TRBJ1-5 - TRBV2 TRBD1
TGCGCCAGCAGCTTGGCCGGGACAGGGGGCCCCTACGAGCAGTACTTC CASSLAGTGGPYEQYF TRBJ2-7 - TRBV5-1 TRBD1
TGTGCCAGCAGCTCCTCCCGGGTCGGGGGGTTAATAAACAATGAGCAGTTCTTC CASSSSRVGGLINNEQFF TRBJ2-1 - TRBV7-3 TRBD2
TGTGCCAGCAGCCAAGAACGGTCCAACTCCTACGAGCAGTACTTC CASSQERSNSYEQYF TRBJ2-7 once TRBV3-1/TRBV3-2 -
TGTGCCAGAGGGACAGGAGCTAATTACGAGCAGTACTTC CARGTGANYEQYF TRBJ2-7 - TRBV2 TRBD1
TGTGCCAGCAGCCATTATGGCCTCAGTGAGCAGTTCTTC CASSHYGLSEQFF TRBJ2-1 - TRBV14 -
TGTGCCAGCAGTTTGCTGGGACAGGGAGTGAACACTGAAGCTTTCTTT CASSLLGQGVNTEAFF TRBJ1-1 - TRBV27 TRBD1
TGTGCCAGCAGTTCCGTAGGTGGAGAGAACTATGGCTACACCTTC CASSSVGGENYGYTF TRBJ1-2 - TRBV6-5 -
TGTGCCAGCAGTCGTACAGGGTCGAGTCAGCCCCAGCATTTT CASSRTGSSQPQHF TRBJ1-5 - TRBV6-6 -
TGTGCCAGCAGCTCTTCCTGGACAGGGGCGAGCACTGAAGCTTTCTTT CASSSSWTGASTEAFF TRBJ1-1 - TRBV7-2 TRBD1
TGTGCCAGCAGCCAAGGGGACAGGGGGAACACTGAAGCTTTCTTT CASSQGDRGNTEAFF TRBJ1-1 - TRBV4-2 TRBD1